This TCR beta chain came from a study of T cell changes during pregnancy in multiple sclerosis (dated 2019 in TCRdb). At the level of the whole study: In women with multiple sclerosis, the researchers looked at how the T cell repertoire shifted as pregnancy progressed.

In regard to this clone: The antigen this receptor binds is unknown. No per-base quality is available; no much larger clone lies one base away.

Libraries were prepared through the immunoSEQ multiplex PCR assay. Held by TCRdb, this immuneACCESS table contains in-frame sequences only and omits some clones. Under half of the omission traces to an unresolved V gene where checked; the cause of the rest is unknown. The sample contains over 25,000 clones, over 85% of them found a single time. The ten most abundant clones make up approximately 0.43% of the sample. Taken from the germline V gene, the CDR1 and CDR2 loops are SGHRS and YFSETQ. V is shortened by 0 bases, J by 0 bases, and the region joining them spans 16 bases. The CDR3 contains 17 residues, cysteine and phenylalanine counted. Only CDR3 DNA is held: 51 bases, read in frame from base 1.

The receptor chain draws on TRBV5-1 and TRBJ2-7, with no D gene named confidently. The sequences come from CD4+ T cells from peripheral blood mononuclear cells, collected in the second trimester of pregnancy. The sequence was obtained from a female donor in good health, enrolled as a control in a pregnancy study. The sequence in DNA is TGCGCCAGCAGCTTGGTCGGGTCGACCCGCTACTCCTACGAGCAGTACTTC. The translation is CASSLVGSTRYSYEQYF.